This record looks at one T cell receptor beta chain sequence and its context. These data belong to a study of blood T cell repertoires in COVID-19. Study-wide context: The cDNA or gDNA used as material had been derived from T cells, B-cell-depleted T cells, or PBMCs.

Source study methods: Nucleated cell counts were estimated from reference gene primer amplification. The table came from immunoSEQ multiplex PCR; TCRdb's copy has only in-frame clones and leaves some out. V, J and clone size were drawn from that table, and D and trimming were deduced from the DNA. Here the sample spans about 260,000 clones, roughly 90% being singletons. Seattle's cohort entered during active infection and was followed longitudinally. The CDR3 is 15 residues long. CDR1 MGHRA and CDR2 YSYEKL come from the germline V gene. The germline V and J ends were trimmed by 1 base and 3 bases, with 13 bases remaining between them.

The sequenced sample was peripheral blood. The chain links TRBV4-1 to TRBJ2-7; TRBD2 might be the D (5 bases). This sequence originates from a woman in her twenties or thirties with COVID-19, enrolled during active disease. CDR3 sequence: CASSQGEAASYEQYF. The CDR3 DNA sequence: TGCGCCAGCAGCCAAGGTGAAGCGGCCAGCTACGAGCAGTACTTC.